This T cell receptor beta chain was found in a study of early T cells in non-severe SARS-CoV-2 infection (dated by TCRdb to about 2021). For the wider study: Because TCR sequencing was done on bulk RNA from unsorted whole blood, the alpha and beta chains could not be paired. The study at large found these results: VDJdb matching was skewed toward anti-spike CD8 responses and likely underestimated virus-specific expansions, missing private and CD4 specificities.

In its sample, this clonotype was seen a few times. Its target antigen remains unknown. No qualities accompany the bases; no much larger clone lies one base away. This was a case-control study nested in a cohort of healthcare workers in London, UK, who had nasopharyngeal swab PCR tests and blood samples taken every week. Healthcare workers were enrolled in the week of the UK lockdown, from 23 to 31 March 2020, and were followed every week for up to roughly 15 weeks. To prepare the library, 5' RACE was applied. Sequenced on a NextSeq 500. In the TCR library protocol, unique molecular identifiers were attached to individual cDNA molecules to correct for PCR bias and sequencing error. TCR alpha and beta chains were both sequenced, and the abundances of alpha and beta sequences in each sample were closely correlated with each other. The authors processed their data as follows. V gene, J gene and CDR3 annotation of TCR sequences was performed with Decombinator V4. TCRs were defined as expanded if a significant change between any two time points was detected under a Poisson model with p below 0.0001. TCR abundances were normalised to the total number of TCRs sequenced in each sample and reported as counts per million. MAIT TCRs were defined by TRAV1-2 paired with TRAJ12, TRAJ20 or TRAJ33, and iNKT TCRs by TRAV10 paired with TRAJ18. VDJdb, accessed 1 November 2021, was searched for CMV, EBV and SARS-CoV-2 annotated TCRs, excluding TCRs annotated for multiple antigens. In-frame beta chains were kept once TCRdb had trimmed the public reads at Q25 with fastp and called clones with MiXCR. Records with the same CDR3 protein are collapsed into one entry carrying the most frequent genes and DNA. The V and J calls were determined by TCRdb, not by the authors. In this sample the table shows about 53,000 distinct CDR3 sequences, 12% of which occur a single time. The biggest ten clones account for 2% to 3% of the sample.

From the cysteine through the phenylalanine, the CDR3 covers 14 amino acids. The kept DNA is CDR3 alone, 42 bases in frame from the first base. The germline V gene (reference sequence) provides CDR1 SEHNR and CDR2 FQNEAQ. After removal of 5 bases from V and 8 bases from J, the junction retains 3 bases not matched to a gene. The chain is encoded by TRBV7-9 joined to TRBJ2-1; 13 bases in between match TRBD2. The sequencing used whole blood, collected at baseline. The sequence derives from an adult who was a healthcare worker with PCR-confirmed SARS-CoV-2 infection or an uninfected control (not recorded which). The CDR3 loop reads CASSRTSGSYEQFF. The DNA sequence is as follows: TGTGCCAGCAGCCGGACTAGCGGGAGTTATGAGCAGTTCTTC. Here the CDR3 is joined to the reference TRBV7-9 and TRBJ2-1 genes, and the full variable domain is: DTGVSQNPRHKITKRGQNVTFRCDPISEHNRLYWYRQTLGQGPEFLTYFQNEAQLEKSRLLSDRFSAERPKGSFSTLEIQRTEQGDSAMYLCASSRTSGSYEQFFGPGTRLTVL.